This is a list of T cell receptor beta chains from one sample in a study of blood T cell repertoires in COVID-19. TCRdb's table, derived via immunoSEQ multiplex PCR, lists solely in-frame clones and lacks some. The table records under 200,000 clones, around 85% of them present only once. Sequencing was done on a sample of peripheral blood. The origin of the receptors is a man in his 60s who had recovered from COVID-19. Both conserved end residues are part of each CDR3. Fields, in order: D gene, J gene, V gene, clone size, CDR3 DNA, CDR3 protein. A D gene is named only where the DNA matches it firmly. A clone size is listed for some rows: how often the clone was seen (once, few, many), or a class if it is expanded.

d_call: .
j_call: TRBJ1-3
v_call: TRBV5-5
clone_size: .
cdr3_nt: TGTGCCAGCAGCTATACAGGGAACTCTGGAAACACCATATATTTT
cdr3_aa: CASSYTGNSGNTIYF

d_call: .
j_call: TRBJ2-3
v_call: TRBV5-4
clone_size: .
cdr3_nt: TGTGCCAGCAGCTTATCGACAGACTTGGATGGCACAGATACGCAGTATTTT
cdr3_aa: CASSLSTDLDGTDTQYF

d_call: TRBD1
j_call: TRBJ1-5
v_call: TRBV5-6
clone_size: few
cdr3_nt: TGTGCCAGCAGCTCGTCGGCTTCTGGGACAGGGGGCGGCAATCAGCCCCAGCATTTT
cdr3_aa: CASSSSASGTGGGNQPQHF

d_call: .
j_call: TRBJ1-4
v_call: TRBV5-4
clone_size: few
cdr3_nt: TGTGCCAGCAGCTTGGGTGGAGGGAGGTCTAATGAAAAACTGTTTTTT
cdr3_aa: CASSLGGGRSNEKLFF

d_call: .
j_call: TRBJ2-7
v_call: TRBV3-1/TRBV3-2
clone_size: .
cdr3_nt: TGTGCCAGCAGCCAGGAGCTCTACGAGCAGTACTTC
cdr3_aa: CASSQELYEQYF

d_call: .
j_call: TRBJ2-7
v_call: TRBV7-2
clone_size: .
cdr3_nt: TGTGCCAGCAGCTTAGTGCGAGGGGGGGCCGCGAAGCAGTACTTC
cdr3_aa: CASSLVRGGAAKQYF

d_call: TRBD1
j_call: TRBJ1-2
v_call: TRBV29-1
clone_size: few
cdr3_nt: TGCAGCGTTCTGTCAGGACAGGGGTTGCCGTCCTATGGCTACACCTTC
cdr3_aa: CSVLSGQGLPSYGYTF

d_call: .
j_call: TRBJ2-6
v_call: TRBV24-1
clone_size: few
cdr3_nt: TGTGCCACCAGTTTATCTGGGGCCAACGTCCTGACTTTC
cdr3_aa: CATSLSGANVLTF

d_call: .
j_call: TRBJ2-1
v_call: TRBV5-1
clone_size: .
cdr3_nt: TGCGCCAGCAGCTCAGGGGTAATAGGTATCGATGAGCAGTTCTTC
cdr3_aa: CASSSGVIGIDEQFF

d_call: TRBD1
j_call: TRBJ2-3
v_call: TRBV18
clone_size: once
cdr3_nt: TGTGCCAGCTCACTTCGACAGGGGGCAACGGATACGCAGTATTTT
cdr3_aa: CASSLRQGATDTQYF

d_call: TRBD1
j_call: TRBJ2-3
v_call: TRBV13
clone_size: .
cdr3_nt: TGTGCCAGCAGCTTATGGGGACAGGGCGCAGATACGCAGTATTTT
cdr3_aa: CASSLWGQGADTQYF

d_call: TRBD1
j_call: TRBJ1-2
v_call: TRBV5-6
clone_size: .
cdr3_nt: TGTGCCAGCAGCTTGGGGGGATTTACAGGGGTGAACTATGGCTACACCTTC
cdr3_aa: CASSLGGFTGVNYGYTF

d_call: TRBD1
j_call: TRBJ2-7
v_call: TRBV20-1
clone_size: once
cdr3_nt: TGCAGTGCTAGTTACAGGGGGCGCGAGCAGTACTTC
cdr3_aa: CSASYRGREQYF

d_call: TRBD2
j_call: TRBJ2-1
v_call: TRBV2
clone_size: .
cdr3_nt: TGTGCCAGCAGGGGGAGGGGCGCTAACAATGAGCAGTTCTTC
cdr3_aa: CASRGRGANNEQFF

d_call: .
j_call: TRBJ1-2
v_call: TRBV30
clone_size: .
cdr3_nt: TGTGCCTGGAGTCAGGACACCTACTATGGCTACACCTTC
cdr3_aa: CAWSQDTYYGYTF